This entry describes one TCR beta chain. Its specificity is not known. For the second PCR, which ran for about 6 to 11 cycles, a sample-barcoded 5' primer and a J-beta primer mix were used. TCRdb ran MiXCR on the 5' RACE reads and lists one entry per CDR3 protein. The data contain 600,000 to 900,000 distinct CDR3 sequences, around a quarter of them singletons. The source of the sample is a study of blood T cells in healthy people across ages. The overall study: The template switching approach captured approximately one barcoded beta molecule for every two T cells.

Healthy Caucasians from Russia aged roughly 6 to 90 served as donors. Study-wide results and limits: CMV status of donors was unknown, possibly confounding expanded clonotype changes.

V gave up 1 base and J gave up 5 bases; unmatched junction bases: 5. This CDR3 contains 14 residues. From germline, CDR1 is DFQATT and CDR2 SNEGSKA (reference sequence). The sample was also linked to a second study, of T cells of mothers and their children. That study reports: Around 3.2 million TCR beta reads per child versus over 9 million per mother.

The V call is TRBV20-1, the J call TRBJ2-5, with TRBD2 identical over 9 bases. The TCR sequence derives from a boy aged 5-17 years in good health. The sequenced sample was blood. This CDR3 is CSARAAGGVETQYF. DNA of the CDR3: TGCAGTGCTAGAGCTGCGGGGGGGGTCGAGACCCAGTACTTC.